These 28 T cell receptor beta chains originate from one sample sequenced in a study of blood T cell repertoires in COVID-19 (TCRdb year 2020). The library was prepared using the immunoSEQ multiplex PCR assay. The table was pulled from immuneACCESS by TCRdb, which kept in-frame rearrangements only. Such tables lose some clones; where checked, under half of the loss comes from unresolved V genes, and the rest has no known cause. Within this sample are 250,000 or so clones, with around 86% of them counted one time only. Of the sample, roughly 1.6% falls within the top ten clones. The material sequenced was PBMCs or T cells enriched from blood (not recorded which). All receptors come from a woman between 50 and 59 years old who had recovered from COVID-19.

This clone was seen just once. The genes are TRBV2 and TRBJ1-5; TRBD1 matches 9 bases. This CDR3 contains 17 residues. Germline trimming cut 0 bases from V and 1 base from J; bases unmatched to any gene: 4. CDR1 and CDR2 from the germline V gene are SNHLY and FYNNEI. CDR3 nucleotide sequence: TGTGCCAGCAGTGAAGCGGGGACAGGGACGAGCAATCAGCCCCAGCATTTT. Protein product: CASSEAGTGTSNQPQHF. Filled out from reference TRBV2 and TRBJ1-5, the complete variable domain reads EPEVTQTPSHQVTQMGQEVILRCVPISNHLYFYWYRQILGQKVEFLVSFYNNEISEKSEIFDDQFSVERPDGSNFTLKIRSTKLEDSAMYFCASSEAGTGTSNQPQHFGDGTRLSIL.

The V and J genes are TRBV5-4 and TRBJ2-1; TRBD2 matches at 7 bases. The CDR3 spans 15 residues. After removal of 0 bases from V and 1 base from J, the junction contained 1 base not matched to a gene. Germline CDR1 reads SGHNT; CDR2 reads YYREEE (reference sequence). CDR3 DNA: TGTGCCAGCAGCTTGGCGGGACTATCCTACAATGAGCAGTTCTTC. This sequence encodes CASSLAGLSYNEQFF.

The chain couples TRBV6-5 to TRBJ1-3; 7 bases are shared with TRBD1. This CDR3 region has 14 residues. The germline V gene has CDR1 MNHEY and CDR2 SVGAGI. V dropped 6 bases and J dropped 4; count of bases not matched to a gene: 6. The CDR3 coding sequence is TGTGCCAGCAGGCAAACAGGGGCCGGAAACACCATATATTTT. Protein sequence: CASRQTGAGNTIYF.

The chain recombines TRBV19 with TRBJ2-5, with 7 bases that match TRBD1. Unmatched junction bases numbered 2, after V lost 3 bases and J lost 4 bases. CDR3 length: 13 residues. Per germline, CDR1 LNHDA and CDR2 SQIVND (reference sequence). The CDR3 region is CASSINRGETQYF. The CDR3 DNA is TGTGCCAGTAGTATCAACAGGGGAGAGACCCAGTACTTC. The variable domain in full, with the rest retrieved from reference TRBV19 and TRBJ2-5, is DGGITQSPKYLFRKEGQNVTLSCEQNLNHDAMYWYRQDPGQGLRLIYYSQIVNDFQKGDIAEGYSVSREKKESFPLTVTSAQKNPTAFYLCASSINRGETQYFGPGTRLLVL.

The chain combines TRBV4-1 with TRBJ2-1, with D perhaps matching TRBD1 (6 bases). V was shortened by 8 bases and J by 6 bases, with 23 bases between the two germline ends. The CDR3 totals 16 residues. CDR1 and CDR2 from the germline V gene are MGHRA and YSYEKL. The CDR3 region has the DNA TGCGCCAGCCGCAGGTCGTGGACAGTCCCCTCCAATGAGCAGTTCTTC. Translating gives CASRRSWTVPSNEQFF.

The V call is TRBV5-1, the J call TRBJ2-7; 8 bases align to TRBD1. Germline CDR1 is SGHRS and CDR2 is YFSETQ. V shed 0 bases, J shed 6 bases, and the junction held 8 bases outside the gene matches. The CDR3 length is 15 residues. As DNA, the CDR3 is TGCGCCAGCAGCTTGGGGGGCAGGGGGCGCCCCGAGCAGTACTTC. Protein product: CASSLGGRGRPEQYF.

CDR3 DNA sequence: TGTGCCAGCAATGGAAAGGGGGTGACAGAGGGTTTGTACGAGCAGTACTTC. It codes for CASNGKGVTEGLYEQYF. This chain uses TRBV2 with TRBJ2-7, with D possibly TRBD1 on 6 matching bases. CDR3 length: 17 amino acids. The germline gives CDR1 SNHLY, CDR2 FYNNEI. Deletions cut 7 bases from V and 4 bases from J, with 26 bases between.

This chain joins TRBV4-1 and TRBJ2-7; tentative D call: TRBD2 (5 bases). The CDR3 loop spans 14 amino acids. Germline V gives CDR1 MGHRA, CDR2 YSYEKL. V was pared by 1 base and J by 6 bases, with 13 bases between. The CDR3 DNA sequence: TGCGCCAGCAGCCAAGTTCTAGCCTATGGCGAGCAGTACTTC. Translating it yields CASSQVLAYGEQYF.

This clone was detected only a few times. This sequence joins TRBV9 and TRBJ1-1, with D perhaps matching TRBD1 (5 bases). The CDR3 contains 13 residues. From germline, CDR1 is SGDLS and CDR2 YYNGEE. With 0 bases removed from V and 10 bases from J, the gap between germline ends came to 13 bases. The CDR3 nucleotides read TGTGCCAGCAGCGTAGATTTTCGGGGGGGAGCTTTCTTT. Encoded protein: CASSVDFRGGAFF.

The chain is built from TRBV3-1 (or the pseudogene TRBV3-2) and TRBJ1-2; 12 nucleotides align to TRBD1. The ends lost 5 bases at V and 8 bases at J; junction bases unmatched: 9. This CDR3 region has 15 residues. Germline CDR1 and CDR2: LGHDT and YNNKEL (reference sequence). The CDR3: CASSSPGQGASGYTF. The CDR3 DNA reads TGTGCCAGCAGCTCACCGGGACAGGGGGCCAGCGGCTACACCTTC.

The chain couples TRBV28 to TRBJ2-1; the match to TRBD2 covers 14 bases. Germline CDR1 MDHEN, CDR2 SYDVKM. The CDR3 loop spans 19 amino acids. V lost 6 bases, J lost 1 base, and 11 bases stayed unmatched. CDR3 coding DNA: TGTGCCAGCAGGACACGTGGACTAGCGGGAGGTCGGTCCTACAATGAGCAGTTCTTC. Translation: CASRTRGLAGGRSYNEQFF.

The chain links TRBV19 to TRBJ2-5; 8 nucleotides match TRBD2. Germline V gene sequence: CDR1 LNHDA, CDR2 SQIVND (reference sequence). V lost 3 bases to trimming and J lost 2 bases; unmatched junction nucleotides: 8. CDR3 length: 16 amino acids. The chain's CDR3 is CASSIGREGIQETQYF. CDR3 nucleotide sequence: TGTGCCAGTAGTATTGGACGGGAGGGGATACAAGAGACCCAGTACTTC.

The genes are TRBV19 and TRBJ1-2; D remains ambiguous. Germline lookup yields CDR1 LNHDA and CDR2 SQIVND (reference sequence). The V end lost 3 bases, the J end lost 0 bases, and 8 bases lay between the germline ends. This CDR3 is built from 14 residues. DNA for the CDR3: TGTGCCAGTAGTATCTTCGGGGCTAACTATGGCTACACCTTC. Translation: CASSIFGANYGYTF.

This clone has just a few counts. The J gene is TRBJ1-1, the V gene TRBV27; tentative D call: TRBD1 (5 bases). Germline V gives CDR1 MNHEY, CDR2 SMNVEV (reference sequence). CDR3 size: 16 residues. V was trimmed by 2 bases and J by 1 base, leaving 14 bases between them. CDR3 nucleotide sequence: TGTGCCAGCAGTTTACCCCCGGACACCCCGAACACTGAAGCTTTCTTT. It codes for CASSLPPDTPNTEAFF.

The chain has TRBV14 and TRBJ1-1, with 7 bases lining up with TRBD1. J gave up 0 bases and V 1 base, and 11 bases lay outside the gene matches. CDR1 and CDR2 from the germline V gene are SGHDN and FVKESK. The CDR3 extends over 18 amino acids. The CDR3 DNA reads TGTGCCAGCAGCCAAGTAGCCGGGACAGCGAAAATGAACACTGAAGCTTTCTTT. It yields the protein CASSQVAGTAKMNTEAFF.

This clone has only a few counts. This rearrangement joins TRBV19 to TRBJ2-3; tentative D call: TRBD1 (6 bases). Germline V gene lookup returns CDR1 LNHDA and CDR2 SQIVND (reference sequence). The CDR3 extends over 16 amino acids. Trimming pared 6 bases from V and 1 base from J, leaving 17 bases between. The CDR3 region is CASRPLLGQRTDTQYF. The CDR3 region has the DNA TGTGCCAGTAGGCCGCTACTTGGACAGCGCACAGATACGCAGTATTTT.

The CDR3 here is CASSPQGWKPQHF. DNA for the CDR3: TGTGCCAGTAGTCCGCAGGGGTGGAAGCCCCAGCATTTT. The chain combines TRBV19 with TRBJ1-5; D may be TRBD1 (6 bases). The CDR3 has 13 residues. Trimming pared 5 bases from V and 8 bases from J, leaving 13 bases between. Per germline, CDR1 LNHDA and CDR2 SQIVND (reference sequence).

To note about this clone: The sample holds other DNA sequences that translate to the same CDR3. This sequence joins TRBV28 and TRBJ1-4; tentative D call: TRBD1 (5 bases). CDR1 and CDR2 (germline): MDHEN, SYDVKM. This CDR3 has 14 residues. The V end was cut by 4 bases, the J end by 3 bases, with 9 bases between. This CDR3 is CASSSGLANEKLFF. For the CDR3, the DNA is TGTGCCAGCAGTTCAGGGTTAGCTAATGAAAAACTGTTTTTT.

This chain joins TRBV9 and TRBJ1-1; D is perhaps TRBD1 (5 bases). Germline CDR1 and CDR2: SGDLS and YYNGEE. The CDR3 is 17 amino acids. Trimming shortened V by 0 bases and J by 4 bases, and 19 bases separated the two germline ends. The CDR3 spells CASSVDWNRDRCTEAFF. The CDR3 bases are TGTGCCAGCAGCGTAGATTGGAACCGCGACAGATGCACTGAAGCTTTCTTT.

The table lists this clone with a count of one. V and J are TRBV5-1 and TRBJ1-4, with 7 bases aligning to TRBD1. Trimming took 0 bases from V and 8 from J; bases not matched to a gene: 7. The CDR3 covers 15 residues. The germline V gene encodes CDR1 SGHRS and CDR2 YFSETQ. CDR3 sequence (DNA): TGCGCCAGCAGCTTGGGTCGACAGGGAAGGGAAAAACTGTTTTTT. It translates to CASSLGRQGREKLFF.

This clone was found once. This chain links TRBV30 with TRBJ1-1; D is uncertain. The CDR3 length is 12 residues. V was trimmed by 4 bases and J by 0 bases, leaving 6 bases between them. Looked up from germline, CDR1 is GTSNPN and CDR2 is SVGIG (reference sequence). The CDR3 is CAWKQMNTEAFF. In DNA form, the CDR3 reads TGTGCCTGGAAACAGATGAACACTGAAGCTTTCTTT.

The rearrangement uses TRBV5-1 and TRBJ2-4; TRBD1 matches at 7 bases. Germline V gives CDR1 SGHRS, CDR2 YFSETQ. This CDR3 contains 16 residues. J lost 7 bases, V lost 2 bases, and 12 bases had no gene match. This CDR3 reads CASSLQGSEYRNIQYF. The CDR3 DNA follows: TGCGCCAGCAGCTTACAGGGGTCTGAGTACAGGAACATTCAGTACTTC.

The chain links TRBV4-2 to TRBJ2-5; 9 bases are shared with TRBD2. The CDR3 consists of 16 residues. Unmatched junction bases numbered 6, after V lost 1 base and J lost 3 bases. Germline V gives CDR1 LGHNA, CDR2 YNFKEQ. The CDR3 DNA is TGTGCCAGCAGCCAAGTTGGTAGCGGGAGTGAAGAGACCCAGTACTTC. Its translation: CASSQVGSGSEETQYF.

The chain recombines TRBV10-3 with TRBJ1-2; 9 bases map to TRBD1. The CDR3 sequence is 14 residues long. The V gene's germline CDR1 is ENHRY and CDR2 SYGVKD. V shed 8 bases, J shed 0 bases, and the junction held 4 bases outside the gene matches. In nucleotides, the CDR3 is TGTGCCATCGGACAGGGGACTTCTAACTATGGCTACACCTTC. Amino acid sequence: CAIGQGTSNYGYTF.

The V gene is TRBV2, the J gene TRBJ2-1; D is undetermined. V shed 1 base and J shed 0 bases, with 7 bases lying between them. Germline values: CDR1 SNHLY, CDR2 FYNNEI. This CDR3 has 15 residues. CDR3 nucleotide sequence: TGTGCCAGCAGTGAAGACAAAAGCTCCTACAATGAGCAGTTCTTC. Translated: CASSEDKSSYNEQFF.

The rearrangement joins TRBV5-1 to TRBJ2-3, with 8 bases identical to TRBD2. Trimming removed 1 base from V and 5 bases from J; junction bases left unmatched: 6. This CDR3 is 15 amino acids long. CDR1 SGHRS and CDR2 YFSETQ come from the germline V gene. The CDR3 DNA reads TGCGCCAGCAGCTTGAGTAGCGGGATGGGAGATACGCAGTATTTT. Translation gives CASSLSSGMGDTQYF.

This rearrangement joins TRBV2 to TRBJ1-2; D gene unclear. Per the germline V gene, CDR1 is SNHLY and CDR2 is FYNNEI. The CDR3 consists of 14 residues. Deletions cut 6 bases from V and 2 bases from J, with 13 bases between. The CDR3 DNA follows: TGTGCCAGCAGCCAGACCGTAGCAAACTATGGCTACACCTTC. It is translated as CASSQTVANYGYTF.

The chain is built from TRBV19 and TRBJ1-5; 7 bases fit TRBD1. V shed 4 bases, J shed 6 bases, and the junction held 6 bases outside the gene matches. The CDR3 is 14 amino acids. The V gene's germline CDR1 is LNHDA and CDR2 SQIVND (reference sequence). The CDR3 here is CASSTTGIGQPQHF. The DNA for the CDR3 is TGTGCCAGTAGTACGACAGGGATAGGTCAGCCCCAGCATTTT. The full variable domain, with the rest looked up from reference TRBV19 and TRBJ1-5, is DGGITQSPKYLFRKEGQNVTLSCEQNLNHDAMYWYRQDPGQGLRLIYYSQIVNDFQKGDIAEGYSVSREKKESFPLTVTSAQKNPTAFYLCASSTTGIGQPQHFGDGTRLSIL.